A selection of T cell receptor beta chains follows, all from one sample in a study of CD8 T cells in cerebrospinal fluid in Alzheimer's disease. From its re-call of the 10x single-cell sequencing reads, TCRdb lists each CDR3 protein once, without DNA. Its table lists almost 850 distinct CDR3 sequences. Sequencing was carried out using cerebrospinal fluid. Receptor source: a human donor with Parkinson's disease. CDR3s include the opening cysteine and the closing phenylalanine or tryptophan. Fields, in order: clone size, V gene, J gene, CDR3 protein. Some rows mark clone size as missing; the rest say once, few, many or name a class of expanded clone.

size: medium-sized; V: TRBV7-2; J: TRBJ1-5; CDR3: CASSTTRGVSQPQHF
size: large; V: TRBV7-9; J: TRBJ2-7; CDR3: CASSEAGAYEQYF
size: large; V: TRBV6-2/TRBV6-3; J: TRBJ1-2; CDR3: CASSKTGDNGYTF
size: large; V: TRBV20-1; J: TRBJ2-7; CDR3: CSASGTDASYEQYF
size: large; V: TRBV10-3; J: TRBJ1-2; CDR3: CAIMDSNYGYTF
size: medium-sized; V: TRBV7-2; J: TRBJ2-7; CDR3: CASSPWDDPYEQYF
size: large; V: TRBV20-1; J: TRBJ2-1; CDR3: CSARAQRGNNEQFF
size: large; V: TRBV6-4; J: TRBJ2-3; CDR3: CASSDQAGGPRTQYF
size: medium-sized; V: TRBV5-5; J: TRBJ2-3; CDR3: CASSLARVGDTQYF
size: medium-sized; V: TRBV10-3; J: TRBJ1-3; CDR3: CAITQGGSRNTIYF
size: large; V: TRBV6-2/TRBV6-3; J: TRBJ2-2; CDR3: CASRQGAGELFF
size: medium-sized; V: TRBV30; J: TRBJ1-1; CDR3: CACSTGLVTEAFF
size: NA; V: TRBV10-3; J: TRBJ2-6; CDR3: CAISEGVSGANVLTF
size: medium-sized; V: TRBV5-6; J: TRBJ1-5; CDR3: CASSYGISNQPQHF
size: medium-sized; V: TRBV19; J: TRBJ2-1; CDR3: CASSMGAHSYNEQFF
size: medium-sized; V: TRBV11-2; J: TRBJ2-4; CDR3: CASSSGAWGNIQYF
size: medium-sized; V: TRBV5-1; J: TRBJ1-5; CDR3: CASSPEGDRPQHF
size: medium-sized; V: TRBV5-6; J: TRBJ1-1; CDR3: CASSGGPLGGMNTEAFF
size: large; V: TRBV6-2/TRBV6-3; J: TRBJ2-1; CDR3: CASRELAGGSSYNEQFF
size: medium-sized; V: TRBV5-5; J: TRBJ1-1; CDR3: CASSSWDRDNTEAFF
size: medium-sized; V: TRBV27; J: TRBJ2-3; CDR3: CASSRSEKDTQYF
size: medium-sized; V: TRBV6-2/TRBV6-3; J: TRBJ2-3; CDR3: CASTLGGDTDTQYF
size: large; V: TRBV7-3; J: TRBJ2-5; CDR3: CASSLERETQYF
size: hyperexpanded; V: TRBV28; J: TRBJ2-4; CDR3: CASSFLQGGDIQYF
size: medium-sized; V: TRBV6-2/TRBV6-3; J: TRBJ2-7; CDR3: CASSSTSGTHYEQYF
size: NA; V: TRBV3-1; J: TRBJ2-7; CDR3: CASSQITSGFSYEQYF